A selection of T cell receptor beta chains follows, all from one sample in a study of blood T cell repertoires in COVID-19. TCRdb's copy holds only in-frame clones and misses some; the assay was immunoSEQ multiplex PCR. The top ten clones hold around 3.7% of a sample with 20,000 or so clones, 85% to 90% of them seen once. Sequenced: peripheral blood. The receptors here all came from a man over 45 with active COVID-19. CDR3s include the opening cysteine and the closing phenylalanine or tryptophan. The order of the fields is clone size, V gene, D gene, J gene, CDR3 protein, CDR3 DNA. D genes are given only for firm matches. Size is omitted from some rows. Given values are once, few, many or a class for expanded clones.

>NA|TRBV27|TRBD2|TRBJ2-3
CASSRGGTFTDTQYF
TGTGCCAGCAGCCGCGGGGGAACCTTCACAGATACGCAGTATTTT
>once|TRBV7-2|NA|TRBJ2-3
CASSLVASTDTQYF
TGTGCCAGCAGCTTAGTGGCAAGCACAGATACGCAGTATTTT
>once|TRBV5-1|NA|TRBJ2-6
CASSSTGIHSGANVLTF
TGCGCCAGCAGCTCCACAGGGATCCACTCTGGGGCCAACGTCCTGACTTTC
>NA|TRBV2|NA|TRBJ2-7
CASSYSGPYEQYF
TGTGCCAGCTCTTATAGCGGTCCCTACGAGCAGTACTTC
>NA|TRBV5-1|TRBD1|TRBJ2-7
CASRQGQPREEQYF
TGCGCCAGCAGGCAGGGACAGCCTAGGGAAGAGCAGTACTTC
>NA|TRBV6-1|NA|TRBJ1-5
CASSEVGGGNQPQHF
TGTGCCAGCAGTGAAGTAGGGGGAGGCAATCAGCCCCAGCATTTT
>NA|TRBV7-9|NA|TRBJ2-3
CASSLRRTDTQYF
TGTGCCAGCAGCCTCCGTCGCACAGATACGCAGTATTTT
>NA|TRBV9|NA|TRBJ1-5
CASSVRDTYQPQHF
TGTGCCAGCAGCGTAAGGGACACCTATCAGCCCCAGCATTTT
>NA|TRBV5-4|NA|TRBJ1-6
CASSFGGKANSPLHF
TGTGCCAGCAGCTTCGGGGGTAAGGCTAATTCACCCCTCCACTTT
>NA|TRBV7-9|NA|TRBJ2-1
CASSLAGRQYNEQFF
TGTGCCAGCAGCTTAGCGGGGAGACAATACAATGAGCAGTTCTTC
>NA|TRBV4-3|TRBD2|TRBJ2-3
CASSRGTSEPDTQYF
TGCGCCAGCAGCCGAGGGACTAGCGAGCCAGATACGCAGTATTTT
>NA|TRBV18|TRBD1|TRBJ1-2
CASSPSGQGASIYTF
TGTGCCAGCTCACCTTCAGGACAGGGGGCTTCCATCTACACCTTC
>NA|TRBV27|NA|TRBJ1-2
CASSLSGHYYGYTF
TGTGCCAGCAGTTTATCCGGACACTACTATGGCTACACCTTC
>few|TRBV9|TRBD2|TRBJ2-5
CASSPHDEGRAGQETQYF
TGTGCCAGCAGCCCCCACGACGAGGGGAGAGCGGGGCAAGAGACCCAGTACTTC
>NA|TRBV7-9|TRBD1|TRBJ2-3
CASSTTFVSEGIGTGATDTQYF
TGTGCCAGCAGCACAACCTTTGTTTCGGAGGGGATCGGGACAGGGGCTACAGATACGCAGTATTTT
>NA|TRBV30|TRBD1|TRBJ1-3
CAWSRQGFSGNTIYF
TGTGCCTGGAGTAGACAGGGATTCTCTGGAAACACCATATATTTT
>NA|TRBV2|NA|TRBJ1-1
CASTGSGTEAFF
TGTGCCAGCACCGGGTCGGGCACTGAAGCTTTCTTT
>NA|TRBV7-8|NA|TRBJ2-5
CASSPWGSPQETQYF
TGTGCCAGCAGCCCATGGGGCAGCCCTCAGGAGACCCAGTACTTC
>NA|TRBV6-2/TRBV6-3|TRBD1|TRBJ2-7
CASSYPYRGPSYEQYF
TGTGCCAGCAGTTACCCCTACAGGGGGCCCTCCTACGAGCAGTACTTC
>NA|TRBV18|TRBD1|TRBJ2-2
CASSPGTANTGELFF
TGTGCCAGCTCACCCGGGACAGCGAACACCGGGGAGCTGTTTTTT
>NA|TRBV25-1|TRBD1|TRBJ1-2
CASSALTGSAVEGGYTF
TGTGCCAGCAGTGCCCTGACAGGGAGCGCGGTGGAGGGTGGCTACACCTTC
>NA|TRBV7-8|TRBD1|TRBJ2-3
CASSWGQGAWLSTDTQYF
TGTGCCAGCAGCTGGGGACAGGGGGCTTGGCTCAGCACAGATACGCAGTATTTT
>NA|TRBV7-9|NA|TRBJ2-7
CASNQYDRAYEQYF
TGTGCCAGCAACCAATACGACAGAGCCTACGAGCAGTACTTC
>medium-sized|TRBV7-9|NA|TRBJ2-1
CANGRNNEQFF
TGTGCCAACGGCAGGAACAATGAGCAGTTCTTC
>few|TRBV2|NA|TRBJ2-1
CAVAIVGRVDNEQFF
TGTGCCGTCGCAATTGTGGGGCGCGTGGACAATGAGCAGTTCTTC
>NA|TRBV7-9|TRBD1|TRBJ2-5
CASSFGTDQETQYF
TGTGCCAGCAGCTTCGGGACAGACCAAGAGACCCAGTACTTC
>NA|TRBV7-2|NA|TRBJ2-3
CASSPGTSRTDTQYF
TGTGCCAGCAGCCCGGGGACAAGCCGCACAGATACGCAGTATTTT
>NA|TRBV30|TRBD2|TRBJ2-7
CAWSPGLTSGITYEQYF
TGTGCCTGGAGTCCTGGGTTGACTAGCGGGATTACCTACGAGCAGTACTTC
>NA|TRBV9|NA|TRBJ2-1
CASSVGSSSYNEQFF
TGTGCCAGCAGCGTAGGGAGTAGTTCCTACAATGAGCAGTTCTTC
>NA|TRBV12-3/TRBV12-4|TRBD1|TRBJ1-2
CASSDLTGGGYTF
TGTGCCAGCAGCGACCTCACAGGGGGCGGCTACACCTTC
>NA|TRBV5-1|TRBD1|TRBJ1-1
CASSLFRMGQGGTEAFF
TGCGCCAGCAGCTTGTTCCGGATGGGACAGGGAGGGACTGAAGCTTTCTTT
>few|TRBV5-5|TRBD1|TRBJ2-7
CASRQAGTGSSYEQYF
TGTGCCAGCAGGCAGGCCGGGACAGGGTCTTCTTACGAGCAGTACTTC
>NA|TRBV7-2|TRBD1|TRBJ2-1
CASSLGTDNEQFF
TGTGCCAGCAGCTTGGGGACAGACAATGAGCAGTTCTTC
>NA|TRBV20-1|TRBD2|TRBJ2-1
CSASVSGGTNNEQFF
TGCAGTGCTAGTGTCAGCGGGGGGACAAACAATGAGCAGTTCTTC
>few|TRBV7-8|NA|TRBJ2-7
CASSLRDPSEQYF
TGTGCCAGCAGCTTACGGGATCCCTCCGAGCAGTACTTC
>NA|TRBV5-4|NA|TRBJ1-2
CASSMGRPSSYGYTF
TGTGCCAGCAGCATGGGGCGGCCGAGTAGCTATGGCTACACCTTC
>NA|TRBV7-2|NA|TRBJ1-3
CASTPPGLNSGNTIYF
TGTGCCAGCACCCCCCCGGGTCTGAACTCTGGAAACACCATATATTTT
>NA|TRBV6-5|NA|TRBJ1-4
CASREAVNEKLFF
TGTGCCAGCAGGGAGGCAGTCAATGAAAAACTGTTTTTT
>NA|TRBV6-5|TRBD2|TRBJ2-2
CAGREGGGTGELFF
TGTGCCGGACGGGAGGGGGGGGGCACCGGGGAGCTGTTTTTT
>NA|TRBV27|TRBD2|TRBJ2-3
CASSGLAGSTDTQYF
TGTGCCAGCAGTGGACTAGCGGGTAGCACAGATACGCAGTATTTT
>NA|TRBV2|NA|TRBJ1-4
CASASGGNEKLFF
TGTGCCAGCGCATCGGGGGGGAATGAAAAACTGTTTTTT
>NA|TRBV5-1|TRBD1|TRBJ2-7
CASSLWPGQAVGSSYEQYF
TGCGCCAGCAGCTTGTGGCCGGGACAGGCCGTCGGGAGCTCCTACGAGCAGTACTTC
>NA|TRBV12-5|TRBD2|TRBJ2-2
CASGSAHLAGVDTGELFF
TGTGCTAGTGGTTCGGCCCATCTAGCGGGGGTTGACACCGGGGAGCTGTTTTTT
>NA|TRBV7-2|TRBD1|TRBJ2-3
CASSLKTGPDTQYF
TGTGCCAGCAGCCTAAAGACAGGGCCTGATACGCAGTATTTT
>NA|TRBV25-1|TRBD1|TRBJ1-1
CASRNQLGTAESLAFF
TGTGCCAGCAGAAACCAGCTAGGGACAGCGGAATCTCTAGCTTTCTTT
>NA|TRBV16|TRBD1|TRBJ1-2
CASSQFQGAGYGYTF
TGTGCCAGCAGCCAATTCCAGGGGGCAGGCTATGGCTACACCTTC
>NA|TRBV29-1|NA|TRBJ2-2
CSSRDSNTGELFF
TGCAGCTCTAGGGACTCAAACACCGGGGAGCTGTTTTTT
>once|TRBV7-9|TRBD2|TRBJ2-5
CASSLERGDSWETQYF
TGTGCCAGCAGCTTAGAGCGGGGGGATTCTTGGGAGACCCAGTACTTC
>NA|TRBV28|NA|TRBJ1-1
CASSLMDSKNTEAFF
TGTGCCAGCAGTTTGATGGACAGCAAGAACACTGAAGCTTTCTTT
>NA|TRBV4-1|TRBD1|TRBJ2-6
CASSQGGRGRSGANVLTF
TGCGCCAGCAGCCAAGGGGGAAGGGGGCGGTCTGGGGCCAACGTCCTGACTTTC
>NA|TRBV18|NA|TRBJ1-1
CASSRIQGFADTEAFF
TGTGCCAGCTCACGAATACAGGGTTTTGCGGACACTGAAGCTTTCTTT
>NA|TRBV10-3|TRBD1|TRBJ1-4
CAIQGVGEKLFF
TGTGCCATTCAGGGGGTTGGTGAAAAACTGTTTTTT
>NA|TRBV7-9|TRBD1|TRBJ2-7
CASSSRQGTYEQYF
TGTGCCAGCAGCTCGCGACAGGGGACTTACGAGCAGTACTTC
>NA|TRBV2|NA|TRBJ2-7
CASNPRGYEQYF
TGTGCCAGCAATCCAAGGGGCTACGAGCAGTACTTC
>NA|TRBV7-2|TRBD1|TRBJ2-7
CASSSGTGHSYEQYF
TGTGCCAGCAGCTCAGGGACAGGTCACTCCTACGAGCAGTACTTC
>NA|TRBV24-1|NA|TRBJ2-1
CATSGTYDNEQFF
TGTGCCACCAGTGGGACATACGACAATGAGCAGTTCTTC
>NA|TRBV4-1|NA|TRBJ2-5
CASSRLVMETQYF
TGCGCCAGCAGCCGACTAGTTATGGAGACCCAGTACTTC
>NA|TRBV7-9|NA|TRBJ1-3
CASSLVSGTPGNTIYF
TGTGCCAGCAGCTTAGTATCCGGGACACCTGGAAACACCATATATTTT